A single sample gave rise to the 28 T cell receptor beta chains below, sequenced in a study of blood T cell repertoires in COVID-19. Using immunoSEQ multiplex PCR, the repertoire was profiled, and TCRdb retains in-frame clones only, with some absent. Here the sample spans 200,000 to 250,000 clones, around 86% being singletons. Sample: peripheral blood. The receptors shown here come from a woman aged 80 or over with COVID-19, enrolled during active disease.

This chain joins TRBV18 and TRBJ2-7; the match to TRBD2 covers 7 bases. CDR3 length equals 14 residues. CDR1 is KGHSH, CDR2 LQKENI, per germline. Trimming cost V 6 bases and J 6 bases; bases outside gene matches: 11. The CDR3 DNA reads TGTGCCAGCTCTGAGGCGGGAGTTAAAAGCGAGCAGTACTTC. The encoded protein is CASSEAGVKSEQYF.

The chain is built from TRBV28 and TRBJ1-3; a weak D match, TRBD1 (5 bases). Trimming took off 6 bases at V and 0 bases at J, with 9 bases between the two ends. CDR1 and CDR2 (germline): MDHEN, SYDVKM. This CDR3 has 14 amino acids. CDR3: CASRDDSSGNTIYF. The CDR3 region has the DNA TGTGCCAGCAGGGACGACAGCTCTGGAAACACCATATATTTT. Together with reference TRBV28 and TRBJ1-3, the CDR3 gives the full variable domain: DVKVTQSSRYLVKRTGEKVFLECVQDMDHENMFWYRQDPGLGLRLIYFSYDVKMKEKGDIPEGYSVSREKKERFSLILESASTNQTSMYLCASRDDSSGNTIYFGEGSWLTVV.

The chain links TRBV24-1 to TRBJ1-6, with D possibly matching TRBD1 (5 bases). V lost 4 bases, J lost 0 bases, and 9 bases lay in between. The CDR3 loop spans 16 amino acids. Per germline, CDR1 KGHDR and CDR2 SFDVKD. DNA for the CDR3: TGTGCCACCAGTGAGGCGGACACCTCCTATAATTCACCCCTCCACTTT. Encoded protein: CATSEADTSYNSPLHF.

The V call is TRBV4-2, the J call TRBJ2-5, with TRBD1 matching over 10 bases. The CDR3 is 16 residues long. The germline V gene has CDR1 LGHNA and CDR2 YNFKEQ. J lost 3 bases, V lost 2 bases, and 6 bases had no gene match. CDR3 protein: CASSQLWGTGEETQYF. CDR3 bases: TGTGCCAGCAGCCAACTCTGGGGGACAGGGGAAGAGACCCAGTACTTC.

V gene TRBV7-3 combines with J gene TRBJ2-3, with 10 nucleotides matching TRBD2. Germline V gives CDR1 SGHTA, CDR2 FQGTGA. The CDR3 totals 18 residues. The V segment lost 5 bases and the J segment 1 base; nucleotides outside the gene matches: 12. The CDR3 bases are TGTGCCAGCAGCCCCTCCCCGGGACTAGCGTTTGGCACAGATACGCAGTATTTT. Its translation is CASSPSPGLAFGTDTQYF.

The CDR3 sequence: CASSLGRHRQETQYF. The CDR3, as DNA: TGTGCCAGCAGCTTGGGCCGCCACAGACAAGAGACCCAGTACTTC. The J gene is TRBJ2-5, the V gene TRBV5-8; D remains ambiguous. Trimming shortened V by 0 bases and J by 2 bases, and 11 bases separated the two germline ends. This CDR3 has 15 amino acids. The V gene's germline CDR1 is SGHTS and CDR2 YDEGEE.

V and J are TRBV9 and TRBJ1-1; D unresolved. CDR1 and CDR2 (germline): SGDLS, YYNGEE. The CDR3 runs to 11 residues. Trimming cost V 4 bases and J 7 bases, with 8 bases left between them. The CDR3 region has the DNA TGTGCCAGCAGCCCGCAGGTTGAAGCTTTCTTT. This translates into CASSPQVEAFF.

The chain recombines TRBV9 with TRBJ2-7; D perhaps matches TRBD1 (5 bases). CDR1 and CDR2 (germline): SGDLS, YYNGEE. Trimming cost V 0 bases and J 2 bases, with 9 bases left between them. The CDR3 consists of 14 residues. The CDR3 DNA sequence: TGTGCCAGCAGCGTAGACGGACATACCTACGAGCAGTACTTC. It translates to CASSVDGHTYEQYF.

The chain links TRBV6-1 to TRBJ1-1; D uncertain. The CDR3 loop spans 13 amino acids. The V end was cut by 3 bases, the J end by 0 bases, with 5 bases between. CDR1 and CDR2 from the germline V gene are MNHNS and SASEGT. CDR3 nucleotide sequence: TGTGCCAGCAGTGAGACATTGAACACTGAAGCTTTCTTT. It codes for CASSETLNTEAFF.

The rearrangement joins TRBV4-1 to TRBJ2-7; TRBD2 aligns across 7 bases. The CDR3 covers 15 residues. V dropped 1 base and J dropped 4; count of bases not matched to a gene: 7. CDR1 is MGHRA, CDR2 YSYEKL, per germline. CDR3 in DNA: TGCGCCAGCAGCCAAGGAAAGAGCGGGACTTACGAGCAGTACTTC. Amino acid sequence: CASSQGKSGTYEQYF.

This sequence joins TRBV5-4 and TRBJ2-2; 8 nucleotides align to TRBD2. V lost 7 bases, J lost 6 bases, and 2 bases stayed unmatched. Germline CDR1 is SGHNT and CDR2 is YYREEE (reference sequence). The CDR3 runs 12 residues. CDR3 coding DNA: TGTGCCAGCCAGCGGGGGTCCGGGGAGCTGTTTTTT. Amino acids: CASQRGSGELFF.

This clone is a singleton in its sample. The chain couples TRBV7-3 to TRBJ1-1, with D perhaps matching TRBD1 (6 bases). Per the germline V gene, CDR1 is SGHTA and CDR2 is FQGTGA. Trimming pared 5 bases from V and 1 base from J, leaving 11 bases between. This CDR3 contains 14 residues. CDR3 protein: CASSTRGPNTEAFF. In nucleotides, the CDR3 is TGTGCCAGCAGCACCAGGGGACCGAACACTGAAGCTTTCTTT.

The rearrangement joins TRBV12-3 or TRBV12-4 to TRBJ2-5; TRBD2 agrees at 8 bases. The CDR3 loop spans 13 amino acids. V shed 7 bases, J shed 5 bases, and the junction held 6 bases outside the gene matches. The CDR3 nucleotides are TGTGCCAGCACGGGGGGGGGCAGGGAGACCCAGTACTTC. This sequence encodes CASTGGGRETQYF.

The chain has TRBV18 and TRBJ2-6; TRBD1 is a possible D gene (5 bases). CDR1 KGHSH and CDR2 LQKENI come from the germline V gene. The CDR3 loop spans 15 amino acids. V lost 7 bases, J lost 0 bases, and 10 bases lay in between. CDR3 residues: CASFRDYSGANVLTF. CDR3 DNA: TGTGCCAGCTTCAGGGATTACTCTGGGGCCAACGTCCTGACTTTC.

This chain uses TRBV6-1 with TRBJ2-7, with D maybe TRBD2 (5 bases). CDR1 MNHNS and CDR2 SASEGT come from the germline V gene. The germline V and J ends were trimmed by 2 bases and 3 bases, with 14 bases remaining between them. The CDR3 runs 15 residues. CDR3 in DNA: TGTGCCAGCAGTGAACGTCCGGGGAGCCGCTACGAGCAGTACTTC. This translates into CASSERPGSRYEQYF.

The chain has TRBV5-1 and TRBJ1-1; TRBD1 matches 7 bases. Germline CDR1 reads SGHRS; CDR2 reads YFSETQ. The CDR3 is made up of 14 amino acids. V lost 3 bases, J lost 7 bases, and 9 bases stayed unmatched. CDR3 residues: CASSSQGQTVEAFF. Written as DNA, the CDR3 is TGCGCCAGCAGCTCTCAGGGACAGACAGTTGAAGCTTTCTTT.

The rearrangement links TRBV9 to TRBJ1-2; D is unresolved. Germline V gene sequence: CDR1 SGDLS, CDR2 YYNGEE. Trimming stripped 3 bases from V and 4 bases from J, with 13 bases between. This CDR3 has 14 amino acids. CDR3 in DNA: TGTGCCAGCAGCGCCTCCCCCGACACCTATGGCTACACCTTC. It translates to CASSASPDTYGYTF.

The gene calls are TRBV4-1 and TRBJ2-3, with D unclear. V was pared by 1 base and J by 6 bases, with 17 bases between. CDR1 is MGHRA and CDR2 is YSYEKL in the germline V gene. There are 16 residues in the CDR3. The CDR3 sequence is CASSQVYQRAGDTQYF. The CDR3 coding sequence is TGCGCCAGCAGCCAAGTTTACCAGCGTGCCGGGGATACGCAGTATTTT.

The chain combines TRBV30 with TRBJ2-2; D might be TRBD2 (6 bases). V was clipped by 0 bases and J by 6 bases, with 11 bases between them. The length of the CDR3 is 14 residues. In germline, CDR1 is GTSNPN, CDR2 SVGIG (reference sequence). CDR3 sequence: CAWSVPGVSGELFF. Here the CDR3 DNA reads TGTGCCTGGAGTGTACCGGGGGTGTCCGGGGAGCTGTTTTTT.

V is TRBV18 and J is TRBJ2-3, with 11 bases matching TRBD2. Germline V gives CDR1 KGHSH, CDR2 LQKENI. The trim removed 6 bases at V and 1 base at J, leaving 6 bases unmatched. This CDR3 has 16 residues. The CDR3 sequence: CASSRLAGGGTDTQYF. The CDR3, as DNA: TGTGCCAGCTCGCGTCTAGCGGGAGGTGGCACAGATACGCAGTATTTT.

The V call is TRBV5-1, the J call TRBJ2-5; TRBD1 might be the D (6 bases). The CDR3 runs to 16 residues. CDR1 is SGHRS, CDR2 YFSETQ, per germline. Trimming shortened V by 5 bases and J by 2 bases, and 19 bases separated the two germline ends. The CDR3 DNA is TGCGCCAGCAGACCTTCCGGACAGAACCTTCAAGAGACCCAGTACTTC. Its protein is CASRPSGQNLQETQYF.

The V and J genes are TRBV5-1 and TRBJ2-7; weak D call: TRBD2 (5 bases). Germline CDR1 is SGHRS and CDR2 is YFSETQ. The CDR3 has 15 amino acids. The germline V and J ends were trimmed by 0 bases and 4 bases, with 14 bases remaining between them. Here the CDR3 DNA reads TGCGCCAGCAGCTTGGGTCGGGGTATCACTTACGAGCAGTACTTC. Translation: CASSLGRGITYEQYF.

The chain joins TRBV6-5 to TRBJ2-2; 9 bases line up with TRBD1. The ends lost 5 bases at V and 9 bases at J; junction bases unmatched: 4. CDR1 and CDR2 from the germline V gene are MNHEY and SVGAGI. The CDR3 is 13 amino acids. The CDR3 DNA sequence: TGTGCCAGCAGTCGGGACAGGGCATGGGAGCTGTTTTTT. It codes for CASSRDRAWELFF.

The chain is built from TRBV5-1 and TRBJ1-4, with 9 positions matching TRBD1. V gave up 3 bases and J gave up 8 bases; unmatched junction bases: 5. Germline V lookup: CDR1 SGHRS, CDR2 YFSETQ. The CDR3 runs to 14 residues. The CDR3 loop is CASSSGQGREKLFF. Here the CDR3 DNA reads TGCGCCAGCAGCTCGGGACAGGGTAGAGAAAAACTGTTTTTT.

This sequence joins TRBV29-1 and TRBJ1-3; D uncertain. V dropped 7 bases and J dropped 0 bases, with 10 bases sitting between them. The CDR3 contains 13 residues. The V gene's germline CDR1 is SQVTM and CDR2 ANQGSEA. The DNA of the CDR3 is TGCAGCGCCAAGCCGAACTCTGGAAACACCATATATTTT. Translated, it gives CSAKPNSGNTIYF.

The chain combines TRBV10-2 with TRBJ2-7; D ambiguous. The germline gives CDR1 WSHSY, CDR2 SAAADI. This CDR3 contains 13 residues. Trimming took off 6 bases at V and 2 bases at J, with 11 bases between the two ends. CDR3 region: CASRSQITYEQYF. The CDR3, as DNA: TGCGCCAGCAGGTCACAGATTACCTACGAGCAGTACTTC.

J is TRBJ1-1 and V is TRBV9, with TRBD1 matching over 10 bases. Germline CDR1 and CDR2: SGDLS and YYNGEE. The CDR3 covers 15 residues. J was trimmed by 3 bases and V by 3 bases; bases with no gene match: 5. As DNA, the CDR3 is TGTGCCAGCAGCGGGACCGGGACAGGGGACACTGAAGCTTTCTTT. Translating it yields CASSGTGTGDTEAFF. Full variable domain (rest looked up from reference TRBV9 and TRBJ1-1): DSGVTQTPKHLITATGQRVTLRCSPRSGDLSVYWYQQSLDQGLQFLIQYYNGEERAKGNILERFSAQQFPDLHSELNLSSLELGDSALYFCASSGTGTGDTEAFFGQGTRLTVV.

The V and J genes are TRBV30 and TRBJ1-5; TRBD1 matches 9 bases. Germline CDR1 reads GTSNPN; CDR2 reads SVGIG (reference sequence). This CDR3 comprises 15 residues. V was clipped by 0 bases and J by 7 bases; unmatched bases: 7. CDR3 DNA: TGTGCCTGGAGTGTAATGGGACAGGGTAACCAGCCCCAGCATTTT. Protein sequence: CAWSVMGQGNQPQHF.